A selection of T cell receptor beta chains follows, all from one sample in a study of identical twins. MiXCR, run by TCRdb on the 5' RACE reads, gives a single entry per CDR3 protein. In the table there are hundreds of thousands of distinct CDR3 sequences, 9% to 15% of which are singletons. These data were also reused for a study on yellow fever vaccine responses in identical twins.

Sequencing used CD8+ T cells sorted from blood. The receptors were sampled from a woman aged 18-35 years in good health. Each CDR3 is given with its conserved first and last residue. The D gene is left open where the match is weak. Clone size appears in some rows only: once, few, many, or a class for an expanded clone.

j_gene	d_gene	abundance	v_gene	CDR3aa	CDR3nt
TRBJ2-1	TRBD1	few	TRBV4-1	CASSRVTGGAYEQFF	TGCGCCAGCAGCCGGGTGACAGGGGGCGCTTATGAGCAGTTCTTC
TRBJ2-1	NA	few	TRBV9	CASSVDRYNEQFF	TGTGCCAGCAGCGTAGACAGGTACAATGAGCAGTTCTTC
TRBJ2-3	NA	NA	TRBV12-5	CASGWGKWGDTQYF	TGTGCTAGTGGTTGGGGGAAATGGGGGGATACGCAGTATTTT
TRBJ2-7	NA	NA	TRBV7-8	CASSVDYSYEQYF	TGTGCCAGCAGCGTGGACTACTCCTACGAGCAGTACTTC
TRBJ2-3	NA	few	TRBV14	CASSQEWLEFVADTDTQYF	TGTGCCAGCAGCCAAGAATGGCTAGAATTCGTAGCGGACACAGATACGCAGTATTTT
TRBJ1-1	NA	many	TRBV11-2	CASSFEWMVNTEAFF	TGTGCCAGCAGCTTCGAATGGATGGTGAACACTGAAGCTTTCTTT
TRBJ2-3	NA	few	TRBV4-1	CASSQELADTQYF	TGCGCCAGCAGCCAAGAATTGGCAGATACGCAGTATTTT
TRBJ1-1	NA	NA	TRBV12-3/TRBV12-4	CASSFVPQNTEAFF	TGTGCCAGCAGTTTCGTCCCCCAGAACACTGAAGCTTTCTTT
TRBJ2-1	NA	many	TRBV29-1	CSVGSGGGQFF	TGCAGCGTTGGGTCCGGTGGGGGGCAGTTCTTC
TRBJ1-1	NA	NA	TRBV21-1	CASSTTGISALRNTEAFF	TGTGCCAGCAGCACGACAGGGATATCGGCGTTGAGGAACACTGAAGCTTTCTTT
TRBJ2-5	NA	few	TRBV7-4	CASKRTGGSKRETQYF	TGTGCCAGCAAGAGGACAGGAGGGAGCAAAAGAGAGACCCAGTACTTC
TRBJ1-1	NA	NA	TRBV20-1	CSAIGRVGTEAFF	TGCAGTGCTATAGGAAGGGTTGGGACTGAAGCTTTCTTT
TRBJ2-1	NA	NA	TRBV19	CASSASRSSYNEQFF	TGTGCCAGTAGCGCATCCCGAAGCTCCTACAATGAGCAGTTCTTC
TRBJ2-3	TRBD1	many	TRBV29-1	CSVEPWTGRDTQYF	TGCAGCGTTGAACCCTGGACAGGGCGGGATACGCAGTATTTT
TRBJ1-1	NA	NA	TRBV6-5	CATLRVGTEAFF	TGTGCCACCCTCAGGGTTGGCACTGAAGCTTTCTTT
TRBJ2-1	TRBD2	NA	TRBV2	CASPPGLNNEQFF	TGTGCCAGCCCCCCGGGACTAAACAATGAGCAGTTCTTC
TRBJ1-1	NA	NA	TRBV28	CASSTGARTEAFF	TGTGCCAGCAGTACTGGGGCAAGGACTGAAGCTTTCTTT
TRBJ2-7	NA	NA	TRBV24-1	CATSGPGAYYEQYF	TGTGCCACCAGTGGCCCCGGGGCCTACTACGAGCAGTACTTC
TRBJ2-7	NA	NA	TRBV4-1	CASSLPGDSYEQYF	TGCGCCAGCAGCCTCCCAGGTGACTCCTACGAGCAGTACTTC
TRBJ2-2	NA	NA	TRBV5-6	CASRTSLVGELFF	TGTGCCAGCAGAACATCGCTGGTCGGGGAGCTGTTTTTT
TRBJ2-1	TRBD2	NA	TRBV20-1	CSARGWLAGGHPRGEQFF	TGCAGTGCTAGAGGGTGGCTAGCGGGGGGGCACCCTAGGGGTGAGCAGTTCTTC
TRBJ2-1	NA	NA	TRBV13	CASSSRDVGRGNEQFF	TGTGCCAGCAGCTCACGAGATGTGGGACGAGGGAATGAGCAGTTCTTC